These 9 T cell receptor beta chains came from one sample sequenced in a study of T cell responses to AZD1222 COVID-19 vaccine. Only in-frame clones appear in the TCRdb table, and some are missing; sequencing was by immunoSEQ multiplex PCR. The sample yields fewer than 200,000 clones, just under 90% seen once. This specimen consisted of peripheral blood, obtained on day 0 of AZD1222 vaccination. These receptors were obtained from an adult in good health.

The chain joins TRBV30 to TRBJ2-7, with D perhaps TRBD1 or TRBD2 (6 bases each). Germline lookup yields CDR1 GTSNPN and CDR2 SVGIG (reference sequence). This CDR3 has 14 residues. The germline V and J ends were trimmed by 2 bases and 2 bases, with 13 bases remaining between them. CDR3 bases: TGTGCCTGGAGTCCCGGCGGGACACCCTACGAGCAGTACTTC. It encodes CAWSPGGTPYEQYF.

V and J are TRBV30 and TRBJ2-7; 8 nucleotides agree with TRBD2. With V trimmed by 2 bases and J by 2 bases, 5 bases remained unmatched. Germline V gene data show CDR1 as GTSNPN and CDR2 as SVGIG (reference sequence). CDR3 length equals 14 residues. CDR3 sequence reads: CAWSRGGDPYEQYF. Here the CDR3 DNA reads TGTGCCTGGAGTCGGGGGGGGGACCCCTACGAGCAGTACTTC.

CDR3 bases: TGTGCCAGCAGCCAAGGGGACCTTAGCTATGGCTACACCTTC. Its protein product is CASSQGDLSYGYTF. The V gene is TRBV3-1 (or the pseudogene TRBV3-2), the J gene TRBJ1-2; D possibly corresponds to TRBD1 (5 bases). The CDR3 is 14 residues long. Trimming took off 1 base at V and 4 bases at J, with 10 bases between the two ends. Germline lookup yields CDR1 LGHDT and CDR2 YNNKEL (reference sequence).

The table lists this clone with a count of one. The chain joins TRBV3-1 (or the pseudogene TRBV3-2) to TRBJ2-7; 9 bases fit TRBD1. The V gene end was trimmed by 1 base and the J gene end by 2 bases; junction bases not matched to a gene: 3. This CDR3 region has 15 residues. The germline gives CDR1 LGHDT, CDR2 YNNKEL (reference sequence). CDR3 sequence (DNA): TGTGCCAGCAGCCAAGGGACAGGGGTCCCCTACGAGCAGTACTTC. Translation: CASSQGTGVPYEQYF.

In this sample, this clone turned up once. The chain has TRBV2 and TRBJ1-2; the match to TRBD1 covers 8 bases. V dropped 6 bases and J dropped 8; count of bases not matched to a gene: 8. The CDR3 has 13 residues. Germline V lookup: CDR1 SNHLY, CDR2 FYNNEI. Written as DNA, the CDR3 is TGTGCCAGCAGCCTGCAGGGGGCGCAGGGCTACACCTTC. Protein product: CASSLQGAQGYTF.

This chain links TRBV3-1 (or the pseudogene TRBV3-2) with TRBJ2-7; D is unresolved. V was pared by 1 base and J by 0 bases, with 10 bases between. This CDR3 has 15 residues. The germline CDR1 and CDR2 sequences are LGHDT and YNNKEL (reference sequence). The CDR3 reads CASSQVPTVSYEQYF. The CDR3 DNA reads TGTGCCAGCAGCCAAGTCCCAACAGTCTCCTACGAGCAGTACTTC.

The rearrangement links TRBV11-2 to TRBJ2-3; 7 nucleotides line up with TRBD2. Trimming at V came to 3 bases and at J to 5 bases, leaving 5 bases not matched to a gene. The CDR3 sequence is 14 residues long. Germline V gene sequence: CDR1 SGHAT, CDR2 FQNNGV. In DNA, the CDR3 is TGTGCCAGCAGCTTGGGGGTAGCGGGAGATACGCAGTATTTT. Encoded protein: CASSLGVAGDTQYF.

The chain employs TRBV13 and TRBJ1-6, with no clear D. From germline, CDR1 is PRHDT and CDR2 FYEKMQ (reference sequence). The CDR3 is made up of 12 amino acids. With 4 bases removed from V and 7 bases from J, the gap between germline ends came to 5 bases. The CDR3 sequence: CASSYTNSPLHF. The CDR3 DNA sequence: TGTGCCAGCAGCTACACGAATTCACCCCTCCACTTT.

This chain joins TRBV19 and TRBJ1-6; no reliable D call. This CDR3 contains 15 residues. The V and J ends lost 3 bases and 10 bases respectively, with 16 bases between them. The germline V gene encodes CDR1 LNHDA and CDR2 SQIVND (reference sequence). CDR3 in DNA: TGTGCCAGTAGTATTGCTCCACCCGGCGGGTCACCCCTCCACTTT. Translating gives CASSIAPPGGSPLHF.